Sequencing of this T cell receptor (beta chain) was carried out in a study of CD8 T cells in ankylosing spondylitis. TCRdb re-called the 5' RACE reads with MiXCR, one entry per CDR3 protein. The sample has about 510,000 distinct CDR3 sequences; approximately 5% are singletons. Study observations and caveats: Made up of eight highly homologous variants, a TCR beta motif appeared characteristic of ankylosing spondylitis blood.

At least ten counts were recorded for this clonotype. Its target is unknown. V gave up 4 bases and J gave up 1 base; unmatched junction bases: 7. The CDR3 covers 16 residues. Germline lookup yields CDR1 MNHEY and CDR2 SVGAGI. V usage is TRBV6-5 and J usage is TRBJ2-1, with TRBD2 matching over 7 bases. The material sequenced was blood, either unsorted or a sorted T cell fraction (not recorded which). The sequence derives from a male donor with ankylosing spondylitis. The CDR3 DNA reads as TGTGCCAGCAGTTCTACGGGGGGTCTATCCTACAATGAGCAGTTCTTC. Its protein is CASSSTGGLSYNEQFF.